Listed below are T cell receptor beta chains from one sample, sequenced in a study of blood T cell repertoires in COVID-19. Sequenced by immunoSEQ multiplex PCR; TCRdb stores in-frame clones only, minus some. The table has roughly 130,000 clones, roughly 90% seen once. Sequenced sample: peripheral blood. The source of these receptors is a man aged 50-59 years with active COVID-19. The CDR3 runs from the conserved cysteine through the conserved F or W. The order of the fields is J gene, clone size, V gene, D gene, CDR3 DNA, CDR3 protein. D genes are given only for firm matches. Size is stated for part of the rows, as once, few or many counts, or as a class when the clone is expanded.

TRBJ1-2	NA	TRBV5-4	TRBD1	TGTGCCAGCAACGACAGGGGGCGAGGGTTGAGTGGCTACACCTTC	CASNDRGRGLSGYTF
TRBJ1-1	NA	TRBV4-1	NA	TGCGCCAGCAGCCAAGATTGGAGGGGCCTTATGAACACTGAAGCTTTCTTT	CASSQDWRGLMNTEAFF
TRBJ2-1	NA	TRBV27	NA	TGTGCCAGCAGTTTATCGGGCAGGCCATACAATGAGCAGTTCTTC	CASSLSGRPYNEQFF
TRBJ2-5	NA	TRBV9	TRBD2	TGTGCCAGCAGCGAGGGGACTAGCGGGAGCATAATGGGGGAGACCCAGTACTTC	CASSEGTSGSIMGETQYF
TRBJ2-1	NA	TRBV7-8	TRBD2	TGTGCCAGCAGCTCCAGGTGGAGCGGGGTGATGAGCTCCTACAATGAGCAGTTCTTC	CASSSRWSGVMSSYNEQFF
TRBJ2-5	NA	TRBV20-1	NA	TGCAGTGCTAGGGGTGGGGAGTCCCAGTACTTC	CSARGGESQYF
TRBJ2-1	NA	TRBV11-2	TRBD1	TGTGCCAGCAGCTCGCCGGGACAGGGCCGTAGAAATGAGCAGTTCTTC	CASSSPGQGRRNEQFF
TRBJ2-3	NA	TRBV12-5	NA	TGTGCTAGTGGGTTGGGGTTAGCGGCAGATACGCAGTATTTT	CASGLGLAADTQYF
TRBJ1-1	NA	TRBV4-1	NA	TGCGCCAGCAGCCAAGAGCAGGGGTGGACTGAAGCTTTCTTT	CASSQEQGWTEAFF
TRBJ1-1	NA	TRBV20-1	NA	TGCAGTGGCAGACGGGGAATAGCTTTCTTT	CSGRRGIAFF
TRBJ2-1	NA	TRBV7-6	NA	TGTGCCAGCAGCTTAGCTCAGGGAACCAATGAGCAGTTCTTC	CASSLAQGTNEQFF
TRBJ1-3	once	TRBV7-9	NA	TGTGCCAGCGCGACAGGCAATTTTGACACCATATATTTT	CASATGNFDTIYF
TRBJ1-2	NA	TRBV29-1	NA	TGCAGCGTTCTTACAGGAGGGTCATTTTTTCACTATGGCTACACCTTC	CSVLTGGSFFHYGYTF
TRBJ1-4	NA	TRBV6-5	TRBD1	TGTGCCAGCAGTTACGATACGGGACAGGTGAATGAAAAACTGTTTTTT	CASSYDTGQVNEKLFF
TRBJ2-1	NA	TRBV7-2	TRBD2	TGTGCCAGCAGCACAGGGACTAGCGGGGGGGTCGATGAGCAGTTCTTC	CASSTGTSGGVDEQFF
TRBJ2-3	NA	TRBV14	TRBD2	TGTGCCAGCAGCCATCTAGCGGGAGTAGCAGATACGCAGTATTTT	CASSHLAGVADTQYF
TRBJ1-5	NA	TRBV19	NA	TGTGCCAGTAGTTTGGGAGGTCAGCCCCAGCATTTT	CASSLGGQPQHF
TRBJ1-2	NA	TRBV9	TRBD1	TGTGCCAGCAGCTACGGGACAGAAAGCTATGGCTACACCTTC	CASSYGTESYGYTF
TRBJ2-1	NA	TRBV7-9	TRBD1	TGTGCCAGCAGCGAGACAGGGGGCGTGAGCAATGAGCAGTTCTTC	CASSETGGVSNEQFF
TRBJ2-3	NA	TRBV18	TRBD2	TGTGCCAGCTCAGACCCGGGACTAGCGGGAGCAGATACGCAGTATTTT	CASSDPGLAGADTQYF
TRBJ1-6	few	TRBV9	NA	TGTGCCAGCAGCAGGACGGGGGATTCACCCCTCCACTTT	CASSRTGDSPLHF
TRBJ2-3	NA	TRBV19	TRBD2	TGTGCCAGTAGTATAGGACTAGCTCTTTCCACAGATACGCAGTATTTT	CASSIGLALSTDTQYF
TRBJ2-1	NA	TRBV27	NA	TGTGCCAGCAGTCCGTTAACTAGTGCCAATGAGCAGTTCTTC	CASSPLTSANEQFF
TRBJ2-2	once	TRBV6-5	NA	TGTGCCAGCAGTTCCCCGGGACATAACACCGGGGAGCTGTTTTTT	CASSSPGHNTGELFF
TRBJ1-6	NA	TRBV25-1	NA	TGTGCCAGCACCCCCGGGGTCGGAGATTCACCCCTCCACTTT	CASTPGVGDSPLHF
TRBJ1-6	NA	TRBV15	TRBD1	TGTGCCACCAGCACAAGACAGGGGCGATCACCCCTCCACTTT	CATSTRQGRSPLHF
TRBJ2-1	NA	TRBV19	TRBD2	TGTGCCAGTAGTGGGGCGGGAGGGCCGTTAAATGAGCAGTTCTTC	CASSGAGGPLNEQFF
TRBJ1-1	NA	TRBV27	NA	TGTGCCAGCAAGGTGGGGGGGTTT	CASKVGGF
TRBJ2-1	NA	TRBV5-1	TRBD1	TGCGCCAGCAGCTTGGCGCAGGGGGCAATAGGCAATGAGCAGTTCTTC	CASSLAQGAIGNEQFF
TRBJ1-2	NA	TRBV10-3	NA	TGTGCCATCAGTGAGTCGCTCCTTGGAGACTATGGCTACACCTTC	CAISESLLGDYGYTF